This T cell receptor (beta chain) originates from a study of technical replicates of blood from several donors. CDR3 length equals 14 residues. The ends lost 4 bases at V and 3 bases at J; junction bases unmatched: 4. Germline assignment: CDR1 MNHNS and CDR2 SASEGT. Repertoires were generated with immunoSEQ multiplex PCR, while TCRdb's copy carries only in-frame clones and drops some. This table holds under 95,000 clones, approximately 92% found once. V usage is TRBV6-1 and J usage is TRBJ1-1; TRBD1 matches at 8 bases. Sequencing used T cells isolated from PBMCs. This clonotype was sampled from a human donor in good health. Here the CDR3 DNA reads TGTGCCAGCAGTGGACCGGGACAGGACACTGAAGCTTTCTTT. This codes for CASSGPGQDTEAFF.